This T cell receptor beta chain appears in the sequencing data of a study of shared clonotypes between healthy human individuals. Study-wide findings and caveats: Owing to a small donor count, the genetic and exposure-history diversity represented was limited. Only blood was sampled, and tissue TCR repertoires likely differ from blood ones.

With respect to this clone: Its antigen remains unknown.

Running of the assay took place at deep level. Clones were read by immunoSEQ multiplex PCR, and TCRdb kept only the in-frame ones, dropping some. The sample has some 96,000 clones; less than 60% are singletons. V shed 0 bases, J shed 7 bases, and the junction held 6 bases outside the gene matches. CDR3 length equals 15 residues. Germline CDR1 MNHEY, CDR2 SMNVEV (reference sequence). The source material was PBMCs. The V call is TRBV27, the J call TRBJ1-2; 9 positions match TRBD1. The clonotype originates from a woman in her 40s in good health. Some clones in this sample may be carry-over from other donors' samples. CDR3 region: CASSLSNRGRVGYTF. The CDR3 bases are TGTGCCAGCAGTTTATCGAACAGGGGGCGCGTTGGCTACACCTTC.